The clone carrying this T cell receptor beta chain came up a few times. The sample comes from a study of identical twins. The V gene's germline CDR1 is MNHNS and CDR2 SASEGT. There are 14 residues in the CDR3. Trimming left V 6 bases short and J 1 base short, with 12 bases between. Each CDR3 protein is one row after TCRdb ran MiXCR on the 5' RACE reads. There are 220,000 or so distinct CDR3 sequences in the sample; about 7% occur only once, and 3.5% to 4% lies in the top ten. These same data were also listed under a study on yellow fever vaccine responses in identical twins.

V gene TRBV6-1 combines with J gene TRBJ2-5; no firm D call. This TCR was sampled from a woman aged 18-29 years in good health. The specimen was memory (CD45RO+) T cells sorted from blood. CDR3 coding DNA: TGTGCCAGCAGAACTACAGTAGCCCAAGAGACCCAGTACTTC. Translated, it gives CASRTTVAQETQYF.